The rows below give T cell receptor beta chains drawn from one sample of a study of cytomegalovirus exposure and HLA in healthy donors. TCRdb's table, derived via immunoSEQ multiplex PCR, lists solely in-frame clones and lacks some. The sample has about 190,000 clones, 82% seen once; the top ten hold about 0.84%. The sequencing input was PBMCs. The source is a woman under 30 in good health and CMV-seronegative. Both conserved end residues are part of each CDR3. Each record gives: CDR3 protein, CDR3 DNA, J gene, clone size, CDR3 length, V gene, D gene. D genes are given only for firm matches. The size entry is marked missing in some rows and otherwise reads once, few, many or a size class.

CASSALAGLDGYTF	TGTGCCAGCAGCGCCCTCGCGGGGTTGGATGGCTACACCTTC	TRBJ1-2	.	14	TRBV9	.
CASSDGGSSNQPQHF	TGTGCCAGCAGTGACGGCGGGTCTAGCAATCAGCCCCAGCATTTT	TRBJ1-5	.	15	TRBV6-4	.
CASSYQWDYLAKNIQYF	TGTGCCAGCAGTTACCAATGGGACTACCTAGCCAAAAACATTCAGTACTTC	TRBJ2-4	.	17	TRBV27	TRBD2
CASSRLGLQLRAGELFF	TGTGCCAGCAGTCGATTGGGGCTCCAGCTGCGCGCCGGGGAGCTGTTTTTT	TRBJ2-2	.	17	TRBV27	.
CASSPQRYTEAFF	TGTGCCAGCTCACCACAGAGGTACACTGAAGCTTTCTTT	TRBJ1-1	.	13	TRBV18	.
CSARAGETQYF	TGCAGTGCCAGAGCCGGGGAGACCCAGTACTTC	TRBJ2-5	few	11	TRBV20-1	.
CASSRTSSGANVLTF	TGTGCCAGCAGCCGGACATCCTCTGGGGCCAACGTCCTGACTTTC	TRBJ2-6	.	15	TRBV6-1	.
CASSLFLARTDTQYF	TGTGCCAGCAGCTTATTCCTAGCACGCACAGATACGCAGTATTTT	TRBJ2-3	.	15	TRBV7-6	.
CASRQEGVRNQPQHF	TGTGCCAGCAGACAGGAGGGTGTTCGGAATCAGCCCCAGCATTTT	TRBJ1-5	.	15	TRBV28	.
CASSLEQRGLRGYTF	TGTGCCAGCAGCTTAGAACAGCGGGGGCTTCGGGGCTACACCTTC	TRBJ1-2	.	15	TRBV11-2	.
CASSERTGVDEQFF	TGTGCCAGCAGTGAGAGGACAGGGGTGGATGAGCAGTTCTTC	TRBJ2-1	.	14	TRBV6-1	TRBD1
CASSLMASLSHEQFF	TGTGCCAGCAGCCTCATGGCCTCTCTCAGTCATGAGCAGTTCTTC	TRBJ2-1	.	15	TRBV4-2	.
CASSPPHNTDTQYF	TGTGCCAGCTCACCCCCCCACAACACAGATACGCAGTATTTT	TRBJ2-3	.	14	TRBV18	.
CATSRDAGITTDTQYF	TGTGCCACCAGCAGAGATGCGGGAATAACCACAGATACGCAGTATTTT	TRBJ2-3	.	16	TRBV15	.
CASSLDLLANYNEQFF	TGTGCCAGCAGCTTAGATCTTCTAGCGAACTACAATGAGCAGTTCTTC	TRBJ2-1	.	16	TRBV11-2	.
CASSPSLGTGLKTQYF	TGTGCCAGCAGCCCCTCCCTCGGGACAGGGTTGAAGACCCAGTACTTC	TRBJ2-5	.	16	TRBV7-8	TRBD1
CSVPDKGSIYF	TGCAGCGTCCCAGACAAAGGCTCCATATATTTT	TRBJ1-3	.	11	TRBV29-1	.
CASSALTGGSTEAFF	TGTGCCAGCAGCGCGTTGACAGGGGGCAGTACTGAAGCTTTCTTT	TRBJ1-1	few	15	TRBV9	TRBD1
CASSPGTGGNNEQFF	TGTGCCAGCAGCCCCGGGACAGGGGGAAACAATGAGCAGTTCTTC	TRBJ2-1	.	15	TRBV5-6	TRBD1
CSVLMTGAGANVLTF	TGCAGCGTGTTAATGACAGGGGCTGGGGCCAACGTCCTGACTTTC	TRBJ2-6	.	15	TRBV29-1	TRBD1
CASSQDPFGQRNNYEQYF	TGCGCCAGCAGCCAGGATCCCTTCGGACAACGAAATAACTACGAGCAGTACTTC	TRBJ2-7	few	18	TRBV4-1	.
CASSFQGAGTDTQYF	TGTGCCAGCAGCTTTCAGGGGGCGGGGACAGATACGCAGTATTTT	TRBJ2-3	.	15	TRBV5-6	TRBD1
CASSPEGTNSYEQYF	TGTGCCAGCAGCCCAGAGGGGACAAATAGCTACGAGCAGTACTTC	TRBJ2-7	.	15	TRBV7-6	.
CASSQGLAPSYEQYF	TGTGCCAGCAGCCAAGGACTAGCGCCCTCCTACGAGCAGTACTTC	TRBJ2-7	few	15	TRBV4-2	TRBD2
CASSGLQAGRGYEQYF	TGCGCCAGCAGTGGATTACAGGCCGGGAGAGGCTACGAGCAGTACTTC	TRBJ2-7	.	16	TRBV10-1	.
CASSLTTGANVLTF	TGTGCCAGCTCACTGACAACTGGGGCCAACGTCCTGACTTTC	TRBJ2-6	.	14	TRBV18	.
CASWGSNYEQYF	TGTGCCAGTTGGGGCAGTAACTACGAGCAGTACTTC	TRBJ2-7	.	12	TRBV28	.
CASSLGLSQSKLFF	TGTGCCAGCAGCCTAGGACTCTCCCAGTCAAAACTGTTTTTT	TRBJ1-4	.	14	TRBV4-2	.
CASSVGGLSEQYF	TGTGCCAGCAGCGTAGGAGGACTGAGCGAGCAGTACTTC	TRBJ2-7	.	13	TRBV9	.
CASSLGQKISPLHF	TGCGCCAGCAGCTTGGGACAGAAAATTTCACCCCTCCACTTT	TRBJ1-6	.	14	TRBV5-1	.
CSVGTSGRVAGELFF	TGCAGCGTTGGAACTAGCGGGAGGGTCGCCGGGGAGCTGTTTTTT	TRBJ2-2	.	15	TRBV29-1	TRBD2
CSVTLLAGGGGAGELFF	TGCAGCGTGACGCTACTAGCGGGAGGGGGGGGCGCCGGGGAGCTGTTTTTT	TRBJ2-2	.	17	TRBV29-1	TRBD2
CASSPRTVSGNTIYF	TGTGCCAGCAGTCCCAGGACAGTCTCTGGAAACACCATATATTTT	TRBJ1-3	.	15	TRBV6-1	.
CASSTGTSGGYEQYF	TGCGCCAGCAGCACCGGGACTAGCGGGGGCTACGAGCAGTACTTC	TRBJ2-7	.	15	TRBV5-1	TRBD2
CASSFWDRVAEAFF	TGTGCCAGCAGCTTTTGGGACAGGGTCGCTGAAGCTTTCTTT	TRBJ1-1	.	14	TRBV5-6	TRBD1
CASSDPGTTYEQYF	TGTGCCAGCAGTGATCCCGGGACAACCTACGAGCAGTACTTC	TRBJ2-7	.	14	TRBV6-1	.
CASSVIGNEKLFF	TGTGCCAGTAGTGTGATCGGTAATGAAAAACTGTTTTTT	TRBJ1-4	.	13	TRBV19	.
CASSPRQFSSYNEQFF	TGTGCCAGCTCACCACGACAGTTCTCCTCCTACAATGAGCAGTTCTTC	TRBJ2-1	.	16	TRBV18	.
CASSLGAGYNEQFF	TGTGCCAGCAGCTTAGGAGCCGGGTACAATGAGCAGTTCTTC	TRBJ2-1	.	14	TRBV7-9	.
CASRDQETQYF	TGTGCCAGCCGAGATCAAGAGACCCAGTACTTC	TRBJ2-5	once	11	TRBV28	.
CARYRVSPQHF	TGTGCCAGGTACAGGGTTTCGCCCCAGCATTTT	TRBJ1-5	.	11	TRBV6-4	.
CASGRDRGRSAGELFF	TGTGCCAGCGGCCGGGACAGGGGCAGGTCGGCCGGGGAGCTGTTTTTT	TRBJ2-2	.	16	TRBV2	TRBD1
CASSSGGDRTDTQYF	TGTGCCAGCAGTTCCGGCGGGGATAGGACAGATACGCAGTATTTT	TRBJ2-3	few	15	TRBV28	.
CASSPPSGSYEQYF	TGTGCCAGCTCACCACCTAGCGGCTCCTACGAGCAGTACTTC	TRBJ2-7	.	14	TRBV18	.
CASSSVETQYF	TGTGCCAGCAGCTCCGTAGAGACCCAGTACTTC	TRBJ2-5	.	11	TRBV13	.
CASSLNRLSNQPQHF	TGTGCCAGCAGCTTGAACAGGTTGAGCAATCAGCCCCAGCATTTT	TRBJ1-5	few	15	TRBV5-8	.
CASRPGTSGYNEQFF	TGTGCCAGCAGACCCGGGACTAGCGGCTACAATGAGCAGTTCTTC	TRBJ2-1	.	15	TRBV27	TRBD2
CASRSRDREESEKLFF	TGTGCCAGCAGGTCCCGGGACAGGGAGGAGAGTGAAAAACTGTTTTTT	TRBJ1-4	.	16	TRBV28	TRBD1
CASSLTAGGDSYNEQFF	TGCGCCAGCAGCTTGACCGCGGGGGGAGACTCCTACAATGAGCAGTTCTTC	TRBJ2-1	.	17	TRBV5-1	TRBD2
CASSLSGGFYGYTF	TGTGCCAGCAGTTTATCGGGGGGATTCTATGGCTACACCTTC	TRBJ1-2	few	14	TRBV27	.
CASSLAGGKTGELFF	TGCGCCAGCAGCTTGGCCGGGGGAAAGACCGGGGAGCTGTTTTTT	TRBJ2-2	.	15	TRBV5-1	.